The 4 T cell receptor beta chains below all came from one sample that was sequenced in a study of blood T cell repertoires in COVID-19. Generated by immunoSEQ multiplex PCR, the TCRdb table keeps only in-frame clones and is missing some. The sample gives more than 100,000 clones, about 86% of which show up once; around 2.4% is in the top ten. Sequenced input: PBMCs or T cells enriched from blood (not recorded which). These receptors came from a man aged 40-50 years with acute COVID-19.

The J gene is TRBJ1-5, the V gene TRBV28; possibly TRBD1 for D (6 bases). V gave up 2 bases and J gave up 0 bases, with 8 bases separating them. Germline lookup yields CDR1 MDHEN and CDR2 SYDVKM. The length of the CDR3 is 15 residues. Here the CDR3 reads CASSLPGHSNQPQHF. The CDR3 DNA reads TGTGCCAGCAGTTTACCGGGACATAGCAATCAGCCCCAGCATTTT.

The chain recombines TRBV18 with TRBJ2-1; D possibly corresponds to TRBD2 (7 bases). This CDR3 region has 15 residues. V dropped 1 base and J dropped 7 bases, with 14 bases sitting between them. The germline CDR1 and CDR2 sequences are KGHSH and LQKENI. DNA for the CDR3: TGTGCCAGCTCACCACAGGGGGGGGAATTGAATGAGCAGTTCTTC. Amino acids: CASSPQGGELNEQFF.

V usage is TRBV28 and J usage is TRBJ1-3; D not certain. The germline V and J ends were trimmed by 2 bases and 2 bases, with 7 bases remaining between them. CDR1 MDHEN and CDR2 SYDVKM come from the germline V gene. The CDR3 covers 14 residues. CDR3 in amino acids: CASSLTQAGNTIYF. Here the CDR3 DNA reads TGTGCCAGCAGTTTAACCCAGGCTGGAAACACCATATATTTT.

The chain employs TRBV11-2 and TRBJ1-5; D call uncertain. CDR1 and CDR2 from the germline V gene are SGHAT and FQNNGV. CDR3 length: 14 residues. Trimming took off 0 bases at V and 6 bases at J, with 9 bases between the two ends. The CDR3 loop reads CASSLDSGSQPQHF. DNA for the CDR3: TGTGCCAGCAGCTTAGATAGTGGGAGTCAGCCCCAGCATTTT.